This T cell receptor (beta chain) emerged from a study of cytomegalovirus exposure and HLA in healthy donors. Regarding the study as a whole: The number of N-insertions in an Asian-associated ancestry cluster was reportedly below the approximately 680-donor mean in a later analysis. Further analysis was carried out later, and it showed several of the most significant clusters appearing linked to common viral pathogens. The authors assumed roughly uniform sequencing depth across donors for presence/absence analyses. The authors enumerated over 150 TCR beta chains as linked to cytomegalovirus.

On this clone itself: Its antigen is as yet unknown.

A multiplex PCR was run with 60 Vbeta primers and 13 Jbeta primers. Measured with immunoSEQ multiplex PCR; TCRdb has only the in-frame clones, and not every one. The sample holds about 170,000 clones; approximately 80% are singletons and the top ten take roughly 4.8%. The germline gives CDR1 SGHRS, CDR2 YFSETQ. CDR3 length: 16 residues. V lost 1 base and J lost 0, with 11 bases in between. This chain joins TRBV5-1 and TRBJ2-1; D possibly corresponds to TRBD2 (5 bases). The receptor comes from a woman in her forties or fifties in good health and CMV-seropositive. Sequences were obtained from PBMCs. The CDR3: CASSLTAGSSYNEQFF. CDR3 sequence (DNA): TGCGCCAGCAGCTTGACGGCGGGTAGCTCCTACAATGAGCAGTTCTTC. The full variable domain, in which reference TRBV5-1 and TRBJ2-1 provide the parts outside the CDR3, is KAGVTQTPRYLIKTRGQQVTLSCSPISGHRSVSWYQQTPGQGLQFLFEYFSETQRNKGNFPGRFSGRQFSNSRSEMNVSTLELGDSALYLCASSLTAGSSYNEQFFGPGTRLTVL.